The 29 T cell receptor beta chains in this list originate from one sample, sequenced in a study of neurological immune-mediated disorders. TCRdb passed the 5' RACE reads through MiXCR, listing each CDR3 protein once. The repertoire consists of fewer than 85,000 distinct CDR3 sequences, with 5% to 5.5% occurring once and the leading ten covering 2.2%. The sequencing input was PBMCs. These receptors were collected from a woman aged 30 to 39 with multiple sclerosis.

At least ten counts were recorded for this clonotype. The genes are TRBV29-1 and TRBJ2-5, with 12 bases lining up with TRBD2. The CDR3 is made up of 16 amino acids. V was clipped by 5 bases and J by 7 bases; unmatched bases: 14. Germline CDR1 is SQVTM and CDR2 is ANQGSEA. The CDR3 bases are TGCAGCGTTCGTGGAGGTGGCCTAGCGGGGGGGAGGACCCAGTACTTC. Translation gives CSVRGGGLAGGRTQYF.

The sample holds a few counts of this clonotype. The chain carries TRBV7-9 and TRBJ2-7; tentatively, D is TRBD1 (6 bases). This CDR3 is built from 13 residues. The ends were cut back, 3 bases at V and 7 bases at J, with 13 bases in the middle. CDR1 is SEHNR, CDR2 FQNEAQ, per germline (reference sequence). For the CDR3, the DNA is TGTGCCAGCAGCTTGGGACAAGCGAAAGAGCAGTACTTC. Protein product: CASSLGQAKEQYF.

This clonotype was seen repeatedly, ten times or more. The chain is built from TRBV3-1 and TRBJ2-5; D possibly matches TRBD1 or TRBD2 (6 bases each). CDR1 and CDR2 (germline): LGHDT, YNNKEL (reference sequence). Trimming removed 5 bases at V and 5 bases at J, with 18 bases between. The CDR3 runs 15 residues. CDR3: CASSGRDTPFETQYF. The DNA of the CDR3 is TGTGCCAGCAGCGGGCGGGACACCCCGTTTGAGACCCAGTACTTC.

This clonotype showed up just a few times. The V and J genes are TRBV27 and TRBJ2-7, with D tentatively TRBD2 (5 bases). CDR3 length: 14 amino acids. Germline-derived CDR1 and CDR2 are MNHEY and SMNVEV (reference sequence). With 0 bases removed from V and 3 bases from J, the gap between germline ends came to 9 bases. CDR3 region: CASSLSNEGYEQYF. CDR3 coding DNA: TGTGCCAGCAGTTTATCGAACGAGGGCTACGAGCAGTACTTC.

The chain carries TRBV5-1 and TRBJ2-2, with TRBD2 matching over 12 bases. CDR1 is SGHRS and CDR2 is YFSETQ in the germline V gene. After removal of 4 bases from V and 4 bases from J, the junction contained 5 bases not matched to a gene. CDR3 length: 16 residues. The CDR3 loop reads CASSPGLAGPTGELFF. The DNA of the CDR3 is TGCGCCAGCAGCCCGGGACTAGCGGGTCCCACCGGGGAGCTGTTTTTT. The complete variable domain, with remaining parts taken from reference TRBV5-1 and TRBJ2-2, reads KAGVTQTPRYLIKTRGQQVTLSCSPISGHRSVSWYQQTPGQGLQFLFEYFSETQRNKGNFPGRFSGRQFSNSRSEMNVSTLELGDSALYLCASSPGLAGPTGELFFGEGSRLTVL.

This clonotype has a count of ten or more. V is TRBV5-1 and J is TRBJ1-6; D possibly corresponds to TRBD1 (5 bases). Germline CDR1 and CDR2: SGHRS and YFSETQ. The V end lost 4 bases, the J end lost 10 bases, and 12 bases lay between the germline ends. The CDR3 totals 13 residues. In DNA form, the CDR3 reads TGCGCCAGCAGCGGAACAGGAGGGTCACCCCTCCACTTT. This sequence encodes CASSGTGGSPLHF.

This clonotype has a handful of counts. The rearrangement uses TRBV20-1 and TRBJ2-5; possible D gene TRBD2, 6 bases. The CDR3 totals 15 residues. Germline V gene sequence: CDR1 DFQATT, CDR2 SNEGSKA (reference sequence). The V end lost 0 bases, the J end lost 1 base, and 12 bases lay between the germline ends. The CDR3 region is CSARDFREAQETQYF. The CDR3 DNA reads TGCAGTGCTAGAGATTTCAGGGAGGCCCAAGAGACCCAGTACTTC.

This clonotype was counted ten times or more. CDR3 sequence reads: CSVRTSGSGHNEQFF. CDR3 nucleotides: TGCAGCGTGAGGACTAGCGGGAGTGGCCACAATGAGCAGTTCTTC. The V gene is TRBV29-1, the J gene TRBJ2-1; 13 bases align to TRBD2. The germline V gene encodes CDR1 SQVTM and CDR2 ANQGSEA. This CDR3 is 15 amino acids long. Trimming at V came to 6 bases and at J to 5 bases, leaving 7 bases not matched to a gene.

Turning to this clonotype: Compared with germline, one end of the junction differs, possibly owing to a read error. J is TRBJ1-5 and V is TRBV20-1; 7 positions agree with TRBD1. This CDR3 has 14 residues. CDR1 and CDR2 (germline): DFQATT, SNEGSKA (reference sequence). CDR3 loop: CSAWDSNSNQHQHF. The CDR3 DNA reads TGCAGTGCCTGGGACAGCAATAGCAATCAGCACCAGCATTTT.

This clonotype was counted ten times or more. The rearrangement uses TRBV20-1 and TRBJ1-6; D not resolved. Trimming left V 5 bases short and J 6 bases short, with 11 bases between. The CDR3 has 13 residues. CDR1 is DFQATT and CDR2 is SNEGSKA in the germline V gene (reference sequence). The CDR3, as DNA: TGCAGTGCTCTGGACGAGGGTAATTCACCCCTCCACTTT. Amino acid sequence: CSALDEGNSPLHF.

In this sample, this clonotype turned up many times. V gene TRBV6-1 combines with J gene TRBJ2-3; 9 bases are a match to TRBD2. This CDR3 has 12 residues. CDR1 MNHNS and CDR2 SASEGT come from the germline V gene. V lost 11 bases, J lost 6 bases, and 6 bases stayed unmatched. CDR3 sequence: CAVAGVVDTQYF. The CDR3 DNA sequence: TGTGCCGTAGCGGGAGTAGTTGATACGCAGTATTTT.

This clonotype was seen ten or more times. The chain uses TRBV10-3 and TRBJ2-3, with 10 bases aligning to TRBD2. V dropped 11 bases and J dropped 2; count of bases not matched to a gene: 7. The CDR3 is made up of 14 amino acids. Germline lookup yields CDR1 ENHRY and CDR2 SYGVKD. The CDR3 sequence is CASTLAGATDTQYF. CDR3 bases: TGTGCCTCTACTCTAGCGGGAGCCACAGATACGCAGTATTTT.

This clonotype has ten or more counts. The rearrangement links TRBV2 to TRBJ2-7; D unclear. Germline V gene data show CDR1 as SNHLY and CDR2 as FYNNEI. The CDR3 has 12 amino acids. V lost 4 bases and J 0 bases, leaving 4 bases between the germline ends. In nucleotides, the CDR3 is TGTGCCAGCAGTGCCGGCTCCTACGAGCAGTACGTC. It translates to CASSAGSYEQYV.

This clonotype occurred many times. J is TRBJ1-1 and V is TRBV20-1; 8 nucleotides agree with TRBD1. This CDR3 comprises 16 residues. Unmatched junction bases numbered 12, after V lost 0 bases and J lost 6 bases. CDR1 is DFQATT, CDR2 SNEGSKA, per germline (reference sequence). CDR3 DNA: TGCAGTGCTAGAGATCCAGCAGGGGGCGGTTTGTCTGAAGCTTTCTTT. Amino acids: CSARDPAGGGLSEAFF.

This clonotype has at least ten counts. The J gene is TRBJ2-3, the V gene TRBV20-1, with 14 bases that match TRBD2. There are 18 residues in the CDR3. The J segment lost 1 base and the V segment lost 1 base, leaving 7 bases of the junction unmatched. Germline V CDR1 and CDR2: DFQATT, SNEGSKA (reference sequence). CDR3 bases: TGCAGTGCTAGAGGACTAGCGGGGGGGCTTCTTGGCACAGATACGCAGTATTTT. This encodes CSARGLAGGLLGTDTQYF.

This clonotype was seen repeatedly, ten times or more. The V gene is TRBV7-3, the J gene TRBJ2-3; TRBD1 or TRBD2 may be the D gene (6 bases each). From germline, CDR1 is SGHTA and CDR2 FQGTGA. CDR3 length: 15 residues. The V end lost 1 base, the J end lost 4 bases, and 12 bases lay between the germline ends. CDR3 in DNA: TGTGCCAGCAGCTTAAATTCCGGGGGCGCAGATACGCAGTATTTT. Translation gives CASSLNSGGADTQYF.

This clonotype was picked up many times. This sequence joins TRBV20-1 and TRBJ2-7; D unclear. The germline V gene encodes CDR1 DFQATT and CDR2 SNEGSKA (reference sequence). This CDR3 has 13 residues. The germline V and J ends were trimmed by 0 bases and 2 bases, with 8 bases remaining between them. The CDR3 loop is CSARELTTYEQYV. CDR3 DNA sequence: TGCAGTGCTAGAGAGCTAACTACCTACGAGCAGTACGTC.

This clonotype was counted many times. V is TRBV5-6 and J is TRBJ2-7; a possible D gene is TRBD1 (8 bases). The germline CDR1 and CDR2 sequences are SGHDT and YYEEEE. V lost 4 bases and J lost 2, with 16 bases in between. This CDR3 has 15 residues. CDR3 in amino acids: CASSRSGTGAYEQYF. In nucleotides, the CDR3 is TGTGCCAGCAGCAGGAGCGGGACAGGTGCCTACGAGCAGTACTTC.

DNA of the CDR3: TGTGCCAGCAGCAAAGAAACCGGGAGAAGGTTCTTTAGTGAGCAGTTCTTC. This gives the protein CASSKETGRRFFSEQFF. The rearrangement uses TRBV5-6 and TRBJ2-1, with a weak D call TRBD2 (6 bases). CDR1 and CDR2 (germline): SGHDT, YYEEEE. V lost 4 bases, J lost 9 bases, and 26 bases lay in between. CDR3 length: 17 amino acids.

The sample holds many counts of this clonotype. CDR3 in DNA: TGCAGTGCTCCCGGGACTAAGGTTCGGGGCACAGATACGCAGTATTTT. As protein: CSAPGTKVRGTDTQYF. The genes are TRBV20-1 and TRBJ2-3; 7 nucleotides agree with TRBD2. V lost 5 bases to trimming and J lost 1 base; unmatched junction nucleotides: 12. This CDR3 comprises 16 residues. CDR1 and CDR2 from the germline V gene are DFQATT and SNEGSKA (reference sequence).

The table lists this clonotype with many counts. CDR3 sequence: CASRGASTDTQYF. The CDR3 DNA follows: TGTGCCAGCCGGGGGGCGAGCACAGATACGCAGTATTTT. The V call is TRBV27, the J call TRBJ2-3; D is perhaps TRBD2 (7 bases). The germline V gene has CDR1 MNHEY and CDR2 SMNVEV (reference sequence). With 8 bases removed from V and 0 bases from J, the gap between germline ends came to 9 bases. The CDR3 length is 13 residues.

Ten or more counts support this clonotype. V gene TRBV7-2 combines with J gene TRBJ2-2, with D perhaps given as TRBD1 or TRBD2 (7 bases each). Germline assignment: CDR1 SGHTA and CDR2 FQGNSA. The CDR3 length is 16 residues. Trimming left V 3 bases short and J 9 bases short, with 20 bases between. CDR3 region: CASSLGGGGLRRELFF. The CDR3 nucleotides read TGTGCCAGCAGCTTGGGAGGGGGCGGTTTACGCCGGGAGCTGTTTTTT.

Ten or more counts support this clonotype. V usage is TRBV20-1 and J usage is TRBJ1-3; D remains unclear. The germline gives CDR1 DFQATT, CDR2 SNEGSKA (reference sequence). The CDR3 runs to 11 residues. The CDR3 spells CSLYSGNTIYF. CDR3 bases: TGCAGCTTATATTCTGGAAACACCATATATTTT.

This clonotype was counted many times. This rearrangement joins TRBV20-1 to TRBJ2-1, with TRBD2 matching 12 bases. CDR3 size: 15 residues. Trimming removed 3 bases from V and 5 bases from J; junction bases left unmatched: 5. Germline CDR1 is DFQATT and CDR2 is SNEGSKA (reference sequence). The CDR3, as DNA: TGCAGTGCTAGTCCTGGACTAGCGGGGCACAATGAGCAGTTCTTC. Translation gives CSASPGLAGHNEQFF.

This clonotype was recorded many times. The chain carries TRBV7-2 and TRBJ2-1, with TRBD2 matching over 11 bases. The germline CDR1 and CDR2 sequences are SGHTA and FQGNSA. V lost 1 base to trimming and J lost 12 bases; unmatched junction nucleotides: 11. The CDR3 loop spans 16 amino acids. This chain's CDR3 is CASSLGLAGGFTGQFF. The CDR3 region has the DNA TGTGCCAGCAGCTTAGGTCTAGCGGGGGGTTTCACGGGGCAGTTCTTC.

This clonotype appeared many times. This chain links TRBV20-1 with TRBJ1-1; 8 nucleotides match TRBD1. V lost 0 bases to trimming and J lost 0 bases; unmatched junction nucleotides: 3. The CDR3 has 15 residues. In germline, CDR1 is DFQATT, CDR2 SNEGSKA (reference sequence). The DNA for the CDR3 is TGCAGTGCTAGAGACACGACAGGGGTGAACACTGAAGCTTTCTTT. It codes for CSARDTTGVNTEAFF.

There are a few counts of this clonotype. The chain combines TRBV6-5 with TRBJ2-2, with D perhaps being TRBD1 or TRBD2 (5 bases each). CDR3 length equals 17 residues. Trimming stripped 5 bases from V and 4 bases from J, with 20 bases between. CDR1 is MNHEY and CDR2 is SVGAGI in the germline V gene. In nucleotides, the CDR3 is TGTGCCAGCAGTCACCTTGGGAGTCCGAGGGGCACCGGGGAGCTGTTTTTT. This sequence encodes CASSHLGSPRGTGELFF.

The table lists this clonotype with many counts. The V and J genes are TRBV5-1 and TRBJ2-2; possible D gene TRBD1, 6 bases. V was clipped by 7 bases and J by 0 bases, with 10 bases between them. CDR3 size: 14 residues. Germline loops: CDR1 SGHRS, CDR2 YFSETQ. The CDR3 coding sequence is TGCGCCAGCGTGGACAGCACGAACACCGGGGAGCTGTTTTTT. This encodes CASVDSTNTGELFF.

This clonotype was observed at least ten times. This sequence joins TRBV5-1 and TRBJ2-7, with D hard to call. Per germline, CDR1 SGHRS and CDR2 YFSETQ. V gave up 4 bases and J gave up 3 bases, with 11 bases separating them. CDR3 length equals 13 residues. Written as DNA, the CDR3 is TGCGCCAGCAGCCCCGTCACGGGCTACGAGCAGTACTTC. It specifies CASSPVTGYEQYF.